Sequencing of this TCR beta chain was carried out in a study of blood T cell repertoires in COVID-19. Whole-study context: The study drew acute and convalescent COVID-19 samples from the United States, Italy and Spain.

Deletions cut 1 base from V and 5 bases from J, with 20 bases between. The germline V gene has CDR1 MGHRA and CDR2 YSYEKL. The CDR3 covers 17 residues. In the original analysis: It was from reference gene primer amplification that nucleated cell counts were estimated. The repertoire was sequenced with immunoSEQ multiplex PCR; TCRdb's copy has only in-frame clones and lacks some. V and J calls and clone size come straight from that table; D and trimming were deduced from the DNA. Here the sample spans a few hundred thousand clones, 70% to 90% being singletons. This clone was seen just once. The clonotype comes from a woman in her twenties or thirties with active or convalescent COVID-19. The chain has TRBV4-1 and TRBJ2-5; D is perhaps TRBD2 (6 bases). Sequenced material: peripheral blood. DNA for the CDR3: TGCGCCAGCAGCCAAGGGAGGGGTAGAGGGGACTGGGAGACCCAGTACTTC. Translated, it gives CASSQGRGRGDWETQYF.